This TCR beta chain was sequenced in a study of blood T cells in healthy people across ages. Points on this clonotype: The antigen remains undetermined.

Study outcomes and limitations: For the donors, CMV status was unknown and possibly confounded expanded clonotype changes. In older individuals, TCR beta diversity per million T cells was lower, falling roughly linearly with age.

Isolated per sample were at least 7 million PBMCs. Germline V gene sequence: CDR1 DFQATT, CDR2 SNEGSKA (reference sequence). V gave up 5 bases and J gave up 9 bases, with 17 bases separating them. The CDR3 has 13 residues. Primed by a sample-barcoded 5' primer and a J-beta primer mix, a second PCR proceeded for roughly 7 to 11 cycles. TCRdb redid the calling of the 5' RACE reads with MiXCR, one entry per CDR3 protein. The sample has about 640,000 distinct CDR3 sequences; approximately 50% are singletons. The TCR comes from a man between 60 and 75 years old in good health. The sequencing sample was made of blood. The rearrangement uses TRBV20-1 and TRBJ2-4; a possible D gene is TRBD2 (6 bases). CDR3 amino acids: CSAEGPEGTIQYF. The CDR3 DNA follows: TGCAGTGCTGAAGGTCCGGAGGGAACCATTCAGTACTTC.